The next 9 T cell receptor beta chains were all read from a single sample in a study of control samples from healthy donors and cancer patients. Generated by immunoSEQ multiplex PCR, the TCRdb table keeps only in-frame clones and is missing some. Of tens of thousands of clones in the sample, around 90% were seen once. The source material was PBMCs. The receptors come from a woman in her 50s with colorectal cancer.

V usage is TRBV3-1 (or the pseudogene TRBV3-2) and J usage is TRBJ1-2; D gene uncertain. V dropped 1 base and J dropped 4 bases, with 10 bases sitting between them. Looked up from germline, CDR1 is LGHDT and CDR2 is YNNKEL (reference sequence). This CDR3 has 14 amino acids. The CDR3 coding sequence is TGTGCCAGCAGCCAAGGGAAACCGGTCTATGGCTACACCTTC. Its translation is CASSQGKPVYGYTF.

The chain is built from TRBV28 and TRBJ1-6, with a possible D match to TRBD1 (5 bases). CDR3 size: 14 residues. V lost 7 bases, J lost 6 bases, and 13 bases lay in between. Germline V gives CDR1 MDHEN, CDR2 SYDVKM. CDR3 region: CASTEPGPNSPLHF. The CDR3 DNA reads TGTGCCAGCACCGAGCCGGGGCCTAATTCACCCCTCCACTTT.

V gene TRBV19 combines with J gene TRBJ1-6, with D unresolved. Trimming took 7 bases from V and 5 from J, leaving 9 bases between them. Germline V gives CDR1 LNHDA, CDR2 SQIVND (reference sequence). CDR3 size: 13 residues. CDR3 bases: TGTGCCAGTACCCCAGAGCATAATTCACCCCTCCACTTT. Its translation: CASTPEHNSPLHF.

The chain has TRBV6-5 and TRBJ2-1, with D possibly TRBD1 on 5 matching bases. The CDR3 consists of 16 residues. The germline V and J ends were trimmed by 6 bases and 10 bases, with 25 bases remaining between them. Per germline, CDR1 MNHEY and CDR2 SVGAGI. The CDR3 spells CASRYPAAGLLDEQFF. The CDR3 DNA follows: TGTGCCAGCAGGTACCCCGCCGCAGGGTTACTCGACGAGCAGTTCTTC.

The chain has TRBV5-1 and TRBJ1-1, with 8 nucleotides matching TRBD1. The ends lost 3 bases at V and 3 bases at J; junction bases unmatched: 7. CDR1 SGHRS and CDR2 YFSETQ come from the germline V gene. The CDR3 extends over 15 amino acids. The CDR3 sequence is CASSSGGAGDTEAFF. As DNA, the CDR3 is TGCGCCAGCAGCTCAGGGGGCGCAGGGGACACTGAAGCTTTCTTT.

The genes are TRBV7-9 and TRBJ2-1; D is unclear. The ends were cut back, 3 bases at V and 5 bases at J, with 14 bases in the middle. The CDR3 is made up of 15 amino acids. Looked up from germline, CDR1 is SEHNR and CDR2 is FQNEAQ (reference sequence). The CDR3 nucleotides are TGTGCCAGCAGCTTGTGGGTTCAAATAAACAATGAGCAGTTCTTC. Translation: CASSLWVQINNEQFF.

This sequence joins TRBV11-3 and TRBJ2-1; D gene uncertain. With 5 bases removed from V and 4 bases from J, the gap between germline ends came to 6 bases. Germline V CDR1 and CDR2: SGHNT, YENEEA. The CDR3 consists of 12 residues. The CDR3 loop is CASSPRYNEQFF. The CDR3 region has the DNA TGTGCCAGCAGCCCGCGGTACAATGAGCAGTTCTTC.

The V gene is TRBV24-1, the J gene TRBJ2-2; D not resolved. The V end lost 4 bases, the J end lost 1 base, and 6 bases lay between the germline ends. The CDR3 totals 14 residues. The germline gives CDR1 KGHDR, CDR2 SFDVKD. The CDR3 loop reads CATSENWNTGELFF. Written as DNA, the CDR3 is TGTGCCACCAGTGAGAACTGGAACACCGGGGAGCTGTTTTTT.

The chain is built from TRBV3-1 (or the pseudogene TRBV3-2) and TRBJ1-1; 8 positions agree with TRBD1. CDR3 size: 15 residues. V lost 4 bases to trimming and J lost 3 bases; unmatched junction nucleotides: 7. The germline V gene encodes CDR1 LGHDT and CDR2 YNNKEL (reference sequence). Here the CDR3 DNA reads TGTGCCAGCAGCCCCCCCGACAGGGGTTACACTGAAGCTTTCTTT. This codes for CASSPPDRGYTEAFF.